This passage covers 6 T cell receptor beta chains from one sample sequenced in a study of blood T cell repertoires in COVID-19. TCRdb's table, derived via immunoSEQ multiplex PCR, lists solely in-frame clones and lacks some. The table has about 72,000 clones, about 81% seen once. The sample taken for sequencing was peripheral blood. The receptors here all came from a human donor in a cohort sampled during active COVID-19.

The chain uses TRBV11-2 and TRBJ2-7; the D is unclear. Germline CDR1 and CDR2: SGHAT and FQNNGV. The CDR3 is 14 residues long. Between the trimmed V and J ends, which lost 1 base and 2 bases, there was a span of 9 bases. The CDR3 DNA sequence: TGTGCCAGCAGCTTAGTGGGCAGAGCCTACGAGCAGTACTTC. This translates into CASSLVGRAYEQYF.

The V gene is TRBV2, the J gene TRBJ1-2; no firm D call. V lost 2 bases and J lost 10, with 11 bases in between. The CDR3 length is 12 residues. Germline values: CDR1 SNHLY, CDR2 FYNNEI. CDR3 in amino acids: CASSETKSVYTF. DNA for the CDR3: TGTGCCAGCAGTGAAACAAAAAGTGTCTACACCTTC.

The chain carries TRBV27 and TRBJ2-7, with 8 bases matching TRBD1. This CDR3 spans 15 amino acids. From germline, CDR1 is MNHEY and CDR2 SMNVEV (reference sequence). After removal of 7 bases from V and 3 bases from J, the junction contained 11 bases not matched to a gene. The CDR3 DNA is TGTGCCAGCACCTCAGGCTTTACAGGGGGCTACGAGCAGTACTTC. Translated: CASTSGFTGGYEQYF.

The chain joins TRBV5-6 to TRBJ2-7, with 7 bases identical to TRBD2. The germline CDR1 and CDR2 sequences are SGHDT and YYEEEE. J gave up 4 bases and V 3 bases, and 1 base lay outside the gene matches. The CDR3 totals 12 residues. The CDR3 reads CASSSRGYEQYF. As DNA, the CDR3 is TGTGCCAGCAGCTCGCGGGGGTACGAGCAGTACTTC.

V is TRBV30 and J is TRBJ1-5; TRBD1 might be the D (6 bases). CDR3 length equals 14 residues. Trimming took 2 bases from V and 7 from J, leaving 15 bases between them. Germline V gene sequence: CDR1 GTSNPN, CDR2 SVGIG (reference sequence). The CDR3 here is CAWSTNSGAQPQHF. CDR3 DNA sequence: TGTGCCTGGAGTACTAATTCAGGGGCCCAGCCCCAGCATTTT.

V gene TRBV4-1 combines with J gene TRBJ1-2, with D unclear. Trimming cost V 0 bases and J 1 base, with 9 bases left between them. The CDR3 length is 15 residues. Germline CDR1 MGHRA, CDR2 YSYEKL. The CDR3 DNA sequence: TGCGCCAGCAGCCAAGATGCAGCGGTTAACTATGGCTACACCTTC. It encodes CASSQDAAVNYGYTF.